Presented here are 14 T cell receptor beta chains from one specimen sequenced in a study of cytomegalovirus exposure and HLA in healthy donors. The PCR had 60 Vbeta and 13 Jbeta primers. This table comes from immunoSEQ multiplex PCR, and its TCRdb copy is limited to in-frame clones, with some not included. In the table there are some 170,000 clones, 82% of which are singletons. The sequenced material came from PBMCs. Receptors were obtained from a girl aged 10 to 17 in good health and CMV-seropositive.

The CDR3 loop reads CASSVGGLGRRNTIYF. The DNA of the CDR3 is TGTGCCAGCAGCGTAGGAGGCCTCGGAAGGCGAAACACCATATATTTT. The J gene is TRBJ1-3, the V gene TRBV9; D is ambiguous. Germline V gene sequence: CDR1 SGDLS, CDR2 YYNGEE. The germline V and J ends were trimmed by 0 bases and 5 bases, with 15 bases remaining between them. The CDR3 has 16 amino acids.

The CDR3 DNA sequence: TGTGCCTGGGACAGAACTAACTATGGCTACACCTTC. It specifies CAWDRTNYGYTF. The gene calls are TRBV30 and TRBJ1-2, with a possible D match to TRBD1 (5 bases). CDR1 GTSNPN and CDR2 SVGIG come from the germline V gene (reference sequence). V was pared by 5 bases and J by 0 bases, with 7 bases between. This CDR3 region has 12 residues.

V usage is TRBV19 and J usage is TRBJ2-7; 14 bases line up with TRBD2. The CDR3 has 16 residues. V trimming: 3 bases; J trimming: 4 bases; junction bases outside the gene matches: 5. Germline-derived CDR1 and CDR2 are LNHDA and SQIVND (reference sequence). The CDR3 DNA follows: TGTGCCAGTAGTATGGGACTAGCGGGGGAACTATACGAGCAGTACTTC. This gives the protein CASSMGLAGELYEQYF.

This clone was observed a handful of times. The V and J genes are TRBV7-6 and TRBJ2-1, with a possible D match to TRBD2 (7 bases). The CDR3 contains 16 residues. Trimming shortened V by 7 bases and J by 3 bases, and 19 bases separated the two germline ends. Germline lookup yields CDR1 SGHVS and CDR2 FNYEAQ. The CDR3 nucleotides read TGTGCCAGCACCTCTAGGGGGGCTAGCGGCTACAATGAGCAGTTCTTC. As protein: CASTSRGASGYNEQFF. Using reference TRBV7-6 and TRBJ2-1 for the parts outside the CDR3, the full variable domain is GAGVSQSPRYKVTKRGQDVALRCDPISGHVSLYWYRQALGQGPEFLTYFNYEAQQDKSGLPNDRFSAERPEGSISTLTIQRTEQRDSAMYRCASTSRGASGYNEQFFGPGTRLTVL.

CDR3: CASSYRGRAFDTQYF. DNA for the CDR3: TGTGCCAGCAGCTATAGGGGCCGCGCCTTTGATACGCAGTATTTT. The J gene is TRBJ2-3, the V gene TRBV11-2; perhaps TRBD1 as D (5 bases). This CDR3 is 15 amino acids long. Deletions cut 4 bases from V and 6 bases from J, with 17 bases between. Looked up from germline, CDR1 is SGHAT and CDR2 is FQNNGV.

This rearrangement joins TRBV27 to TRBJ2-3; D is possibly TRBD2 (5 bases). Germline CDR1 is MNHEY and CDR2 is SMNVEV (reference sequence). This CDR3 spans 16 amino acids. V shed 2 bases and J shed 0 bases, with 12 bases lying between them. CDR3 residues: CASSLGGIASTDTQYF. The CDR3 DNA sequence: TGTGCCAGCAGTTTAGGAGGAATAGCGAGCACAGATACGCAGTATTTT.

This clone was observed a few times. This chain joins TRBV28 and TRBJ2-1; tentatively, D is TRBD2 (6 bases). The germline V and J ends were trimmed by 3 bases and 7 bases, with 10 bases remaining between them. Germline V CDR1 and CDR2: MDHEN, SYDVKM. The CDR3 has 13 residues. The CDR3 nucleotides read TGTGCCAGCAGTTTCCCGGGGAGGAATGAGCAGTTCTTC. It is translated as CASSFPGRNEQFF.

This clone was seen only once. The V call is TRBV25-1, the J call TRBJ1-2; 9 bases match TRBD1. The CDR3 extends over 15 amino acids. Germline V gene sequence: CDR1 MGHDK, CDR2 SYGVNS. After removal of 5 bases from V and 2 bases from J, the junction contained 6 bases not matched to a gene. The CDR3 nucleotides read TGTGCCAGCAGTTCCGCGACAGGGGGAAACTATGGCTACACCTTC. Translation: CASSSATGGNYGYTF.

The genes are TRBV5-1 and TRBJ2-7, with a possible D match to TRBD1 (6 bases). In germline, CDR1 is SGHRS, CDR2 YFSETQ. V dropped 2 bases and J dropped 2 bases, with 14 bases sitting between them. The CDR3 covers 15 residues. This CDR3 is CASSFYPGQTYEQYF. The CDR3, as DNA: TGCGCCAGCAGCTTCTACCCGGGACAAACCTACGAGCAGTACTTC.

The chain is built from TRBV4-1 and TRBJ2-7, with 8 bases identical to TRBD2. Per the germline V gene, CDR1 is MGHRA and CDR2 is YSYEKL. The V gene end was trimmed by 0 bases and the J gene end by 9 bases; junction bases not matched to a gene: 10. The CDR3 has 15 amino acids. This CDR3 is CASSQEVIAGLMQYF. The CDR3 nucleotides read TGCGCCAGCAGCCAAGAGGTAATAGCGGGACTAATGCAGTACTTC.

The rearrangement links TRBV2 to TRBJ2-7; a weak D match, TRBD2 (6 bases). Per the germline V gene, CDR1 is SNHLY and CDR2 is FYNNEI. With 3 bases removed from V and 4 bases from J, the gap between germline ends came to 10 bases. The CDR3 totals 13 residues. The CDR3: CASSELAEYEQYF. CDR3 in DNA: TGTGCCAGCAGTGAGTTAGCGGAGTACGAGCAGTACTTC.

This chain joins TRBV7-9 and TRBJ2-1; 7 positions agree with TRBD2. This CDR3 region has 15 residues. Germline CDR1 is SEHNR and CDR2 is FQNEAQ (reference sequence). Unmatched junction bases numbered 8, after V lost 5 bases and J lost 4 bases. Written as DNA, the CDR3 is TGTGCCAGCAGCCTGGTACGGGGGGTATACAATGAGCAGTTCTTC. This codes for CASSLVRGVYNEQFF.

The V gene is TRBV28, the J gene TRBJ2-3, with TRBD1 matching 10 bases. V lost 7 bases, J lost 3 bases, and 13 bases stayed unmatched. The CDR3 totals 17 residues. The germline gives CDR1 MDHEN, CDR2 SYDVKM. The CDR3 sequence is CASNVPGQGIVTDTQYF. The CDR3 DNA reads TGTGCCAGCAACGTCCCGGGACAGGGGATAGTAACAGATACGCAGTATTTT.

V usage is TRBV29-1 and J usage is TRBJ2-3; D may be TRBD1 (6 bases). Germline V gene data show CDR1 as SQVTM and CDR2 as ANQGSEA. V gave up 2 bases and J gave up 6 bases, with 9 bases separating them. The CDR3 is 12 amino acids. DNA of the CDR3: TGCAGCGTTGAATCCCAGGGGGATACGCAGTATTTT. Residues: CSVESQGDTQYF.